The 19 T cell receptor beta chains presented below share a single source sample, sequenced in a study of blood T cell repertoires in COVID-19. TCRdb's table, derived via immunoSEQ multiplex PCR, lists solely in-frame clones and lacks some. The sample has approximately 280,000 clones, 80% to 90% seen once. The sample taken for sequencing was peripheral blood. These receptor sequences come from a woman aged 70 to 79 with acute or convalescent COVID-19.

DNA for the CDR3: TGTGCCAGCAGTCCTGCTATTTTAGATACGCAGTATTTT. Its protein product is CASSPAILDTQYF. This chain connects TRBV7-2 to TRBJ2-3; D is unclear. The V end lost 6 bases, the J end lost 5 bases, and 12 bases lay between the germline ends. The germline gives CDR1 SGHTA, CDR2 FQGNSA. The CDR3 totals 13 residues.

The chain carries TRBV2 and TRBJ2-2, with a weak D call TRBD1 (6 bases). CDR1 and CDR2 from the germline V gene are SNHLY and FYNNEI. The CDR3 consists of 15 residues. V was trimmed by 2 bases and J by 3 bases, leaving 10 bases between them. The CDR3 loop is CASSERGSHTGELFF. In nucleotides, the CDR3 is TGTGCCAGCAGTGAAAGGGGGTCCCACACCGGGGAGCTGTTTTTT.

The chain couples TRBV5-5 to TRBJ1-3; D not resolved. This CDR3 comprises 15 residues. Germline-derived CDR1 and CDR2 are SGHKS and YYEKEE (reference sequence). The V and J ends lost 0 bases and 2 bases respectively, with 9 bases between them. The CDR3 sequence is CASSLGRGTGNTIYF. CDR3 coding DNA: TGTGCCAGCAGCTTGGGGCGAGGGACTGGAAACACCATATATTTT.

The V gene is TRBV24-1, the J gene TRBJ1-5; the D gene is possibly TRBD1 (5 bases). Trimming shortened V by 9 bases and J by 4 bases, and 15 bases separated the two germline ends. The length of the CDR3 is 14 residues. Per germline, CDR1 KGHDR and CDR2 SFDVKD. The CDR3: CATGLRGLNQPQHF. The CDR3 nucleotides read TGTGCCACCGGCCTAAGGGGTTTAAATCAGCCCCAGCATTTT.

The chain uses TRBV11-2 and TRBJ1-1; TRBD1 is a possible D gene (5 bases). The CDR3 length is 14 residues. V lost 5 bases and J 6 bases, leaving 16 bases between the germline ends. Germline CDR1 reads SGHAT; CDR2 reads FQNNGV. This CDR3 is CASSARQTESEAFF. CDR3 nucleotide sequence: TGTGCCAGCAGCGCTAGACAGACAGAATCTGAAGCTTTCTTT.

This rearrangement joins TRBV2 to TRBJ1-1; D is possibly TRBD1 (5 bases). Per the germline V gene, CDR1 is SNHLY and CDR2 is FYNNEI. The V gene lost 7 bases and the J gene lost 10 bases, with 16 bases spanning the gap. The CDR3 has 12 residues. CDR3 sequence reads: CASNGQGRRAFF. CDR3 in DNA: TGTGCCAGCAATGGGCAGGGAAGGAGAGCTTTCTTT. The full variable domain, completed using reference TRBV2 and TRBJ1-1, is EPEVTQTPSHQVTQMGQEVILRCVPISNHLYFYWYRQILGQKVEFLVSFYNNEISEKSEIFDDQFSVERPDGSNFTLKIRSTKLEDSAMYFCASNGQGRRAFFGQGTRLTVV.

The genes are TRBV14 and TRBJ2-3; 14 nucleotides agree with TRBD2. Germline V lookup: CDR1 SGHDN, CDR2 FVKESK. The CDR3 length is 15 residues. V dropped 3 bases and J dropped 5; count of bases not matched to a gene: 1. The chain's CDR3 is CASSHGTSGGDTQYF. CDR3 in DNA: TGTGCCAGCAGCCATGGGACTAGCGGGGGAGATACGCAGTATTTT.

V usage is TRBV11-1 and J usage is TRBJ2-3; no clear D gene. Deletions cut 4 bases from V and 2 bases from J, with 7 bases between. Germline lookup yields CDR1 SGHAT and CDR2 FQDESV (reference sequence). The CDR3 spans 13 residues. In nucleotides, the CDR3 is TGTGCCAGCAGCTCCAGGAACACAGATACGCAGTATTTT. Translating it yields CASSSRNTDTQYF.

In DNA, the CDR3 is TGTGCCAGCTCAGACAGTATGAACACTGAAGCTTTCTTT. Its protein product is CASSDSMNTEAFF. The V gene is TRBV18, the J gene TRBJ1-1; a weak D match, TRBD1 (5 bases). CDR3 length: 13 residues. V was cut by 5 bases and J by 0 bases, with 7 bases left in between. Looked up from germline, CDR1 is KGHSH and CDR2 is LQKENI. Together with reference TRBV18 and TRBJ1-1, the CDR3 gives the full variable domain: NAGVMQNPRHLVRRRGQEARLRCSPMKGHSHVYWYRQLPEEGLKFMVYLQKENIIDESGMPKERFSAEFPKEGPSILRIQQVVRGDSAAYFCASSDSMNTEAFFGQGTRLTVV.

This chain connects TRBV6-5 to TRBJ1-2; the D is unclear. In germline, CDR1 is MNHEY, CDR2 SVGAGI. There are 12 residues in the CDR3. Trimming left V 6 bases short and J 8 bases short, with 13 bases between. As DNA, the CDR3 is TGTGCCAGCAGCCCACGCGGGGAAGGCTACACCTTC. As protein: CASSPRGEGYTF.

The chain links TRBV7-2 to TRBJ2-1; 12 bases align to TRBD1. The CDR3 consists of 17 residues. V shed 5 bases, J shed 7 bases, and the junction held 12 bases outside the gene matches. CDR1 is SGHTA and CDR2 is FQGNSA in the germline V gene. The CDR3 region is CASSPNGGTGGLNEQFF. The CDR3 DNA sequence: TGTGCCAGCAGCCCTAATGGAGGGACAGGGGGCTTGAATGAGCAGTTCTTC.

The rearrangement links TRBV5-5 to TRBJ1-2; 10 bases align to TRBD1. The CDR3 is made up of 16 amino acids. Trimming removed 3 bases from V and 4 bases from J; junction bases left unmatched: 9. The germline gives CDR1 SGHKS, CDR2 YYEKEE (reference sequence). The CDR3 protein is CASSWTPGQGLYGYTF. The CDR3 coding sequence is TGTGCCAGCAGCTGGACCCCGGGACAGGGGCTCTATGGCTACACCTTC.

The rearrangement uses TRBV24-1 and TRBJ2-3, with 8 bases matching TRBD1. The J segment lost 10 bases and the V segment lost 4 bases, leaving 9 bases of the junction unmatched. This CDR3 has 14 residues. Per germline, CDR1 KGHDR and CDR2 SFDVKD. The CDR3 DNA reads as TGTGCCACCAGTGACCCCGGGACAGGTCTGGCGCAGTATTTT. Amino acid sequence: CATSDPGTGLAQYF.

The chain carries TRBV7-3 and TRBJ2-7; D is perhaps TRBD1 (6 bases). The V gene lost 2 bases and the J gene lost 7 bases, with 12 bases spanning the gap. CDR3 length: 13 amino acids. Per germline, CDR1 SGHTA and CDR2 FQGTGA. CDR3 DNA: TGTGCCAGCAGCTTACAGGGGTCTCGAGAGCAGTACTTC. It codes for CASSLQGSREQYF.

The chain uses TRBV5-5 and TRBJ2-7; the D gene is possibly TRBD1 (5 bases). This CDR3 is built from 13 residues. V gave up 4 bases and J gave up 4 bases, with 12 bases separating them. Germline CDR1 is SGHKS and CDR2 is YYEKEE (reference sequence). The CDR3 bases are TGTGCCAGCAGCATATCCCAGGGTTACGAGCAGTACTTC. Its protein is CASSISQGYEQYF.

This chain joins TRBV4-2 and TRBJ1-2; 9 bases agree with TRBD1. Germline-derived CDR1 and CDR2 are LGHNA and YNFKEQ. This CDR3 is built from 16 residues. With V trimmed by 1 base and J by 4 bases, 7 bases remained unmatched. This CDR3 reads CASSQGRDRDIYGYTF. CDR3 DNA sequence: TGTGCCAGCAGCCAAGGTCGGGACAGGGATATCTATGGCTACACCTTC.

A word on this clone: Distinct nucleotide sequences in the sample also encode this CDR3. The chain combines TRBV7-9 with TRBJ2-5, with 8 bases aligning to TRBD1. CDR3 length: 15 amino acids. Germline CDR1 SEHNR, CDR2 FQNEAQ (reference sequence). V lost 5 bases, J lost 4 bases, and 9 bases stayed unmatched. CDR3 protein: CASSPRQGLGETQYF. CDR3 DNA sequence: TGTGCCAGCAGCCCAAGACAGGGGTTGGGAGAGACCCAGTACTTC. The complete variable domain, with remaining parts taken from reference TRBV7-9 and TRBJ2-5, reads DTGVSQNPRHKITKRGQNVTFRCDPISEHNRLYWYRQTLGQGPEFLTYFQNEAQLEKSRLLSDRFSAERPKGSFSTLEIQRTEQGDSAMYLCASSPRQGLGETQYFGPGTRLLVL.

This clone was observed a handful of times. The chain links TRBV7-9 to TRBJ1-2; weak D call: TRBD1 (5 bases). The V gene lost 5 bases and the J gene lost 5 bases, with 15 bases spanning the gap. CDR1 and CDR2 from the germline V gene are SEHNR and FQNEAQ (reference sequence). This CDR3 comprises 14 residues. CDR3 loop: CASSPQGLRYGYTF. The CDR3 coding sequence is TGTGCCAGCAGCCCCCAGGGCTTGAGATATGGCTACACCTTC. The entire variable domain, with the rest obtained from reference TRBV7-9 and TRBJ1-2, is as follows: DTGVSQNPRHKITKRGQNVTFRCDPISEHNRLYWYRQTLGQGPEFLTYFQNEAQLEKSRLLSDRFSAERPKGSFSTLEIQRTEQGDSAMYLCASSPQGLRYGYTFGSGTRLTVV.

The rearrangement links TRBV6-1 to TRBJ1-2; D gene uncertain. V lost 1 base to trimming and J lost 4 bases, with 16 bases between them. CDR3 length: 16 amino acids. Germline V gene lookup returns CDR1 MNHNS and CDR2 SASEGT. The chain's CDR3 is CASSEVHSQASYGYTF. The CDR3 coding sequence is TGTGCCAGCAGTGAAGTTCACAGCCAAGCTTCCTATGGCTACACCTTC.